This passage covers 17 T cell receptor beta chains from one sample sequenced in a study of post-analysis software for immune sequencing data. Points from the study as a whole: Elevated frequency relative to controls characterized several TRBV segments in patients, TRBV5-6, TRBV5-1 and TRBV20-1 among them.

Their antigens are not known. Unique molecular identifiers featured in each of the TCR beta cDNA libraries. TCRdb passed the PCR reads through MiXCR, listing each CDR3 protein once. Among 750,000 to 950,000 distinct CDR3 sequences listed, approximately 57% were seen once. The sequenced sample was blood. Receptors originate from a girl aged 5 to 17 with multiple sclerosis.

A single count supports this clonotype. Compared with germline, one end of the junction differs, possibly owing to a read error. J is TRBJ1-2 and V is TRBV5-1; the match to TRBD1 covers 7 bases. From germline, CDR1 is SGHRS and CDR2 YFSETQ. CDR3 size: 15 residues. CDR3 sequence (DNA): TGCGCCGGCAGCTCCTCCGGACAGGTTAACTATGGCTACACCTTC. This gives the protein CAGSSSGQVNYGYTF.

V is TRBV12-3 or TRBV12-4 and J is TRBJ2-1; the D gene could be TRBD1 or TRBD2 (7 bases each). The V and J ends lost 6 bases and 2 bases respectively, with 14 bases between them. The CDR3 extends over 15 amino acids. The CDR3 loop reads CASRQQGRAYNEQFF. In DNA form, the CDR3 reads TGTGCCAGCAGGCAACAGGGGAGGGCCTACAATGAGCAGTTCTTC.

As regards this clonotype: Compared with germline, one end of the junction differs, possibly owing to a read error. The chain links TRBV12-3 or TRBV12-4 to TRBJ1-2, with 8 bases matching TRBD1. The CDR3 spans 15 residues. CDR3 in amino acids: CASSPDGQGPYGYTF. CDR3 sequence (DNA): TGCGCCAGCAGCCCAGACGGACAGGGCCCCTATGGCTACACCTTC.

The V call is TRBV7-9, the J call TRBJ2-5; 9 bases fit TRBD1. CDR1 SEHNR and CDR2 FQNEAQ come from the germline V gene (reference sequence). This CDR3 is 16 amino acids long. V lost 3 bases, J lost 5 bases, and 10 bases stayed unmatched. The CDR3 region has the DNA TGTGCCAGCAGCTTTTCGAACACAGGGGGCTTGGAGACCCAGTACTTC. Its protein is CASSFSNTGGLETQYF.

This clonotype occurred once. This chain joins TRBV7-9 and TRBJ2-7, with 11 bases that match TRBD2. Germline CDR1 is SEHNR and CDR2 is FQNEAQ (reference sequence). CDR3 length: 16 amino acids. Losses at the gene ends were 4 bases for V and 2 bases for J; bases not matched to a gene: 7. The CDR3 loop reads CASSSSLAGGPYEQYF. The CDR3 coding sequence is TGTGCCAGCAGCTCAAGCCTAGCGGGAGGACCCTACGAGCAGTACTTC.

The genes are TRBV3-1 and TRBJ1-2; D is unresolved. Trimming pared 4 bases from V and 5 bases from J, leaving 17 bases between. The CDR3 is 15 amino acids. Germline V CDR1 and CDR2: LGHDT, YNNKEL (reference sequence). CDR3 sequence (DNA): TGTGCCAGCAGCCCGCGGGTTAGGGATGATTATGGCTACACCTTC. It specifies CASSPRVRDDYGYTF.

This rearrangement joins TRBV2 to TRBJ1-2; no reliable D call. Trimming cost V 4 bases and J 5 bases, with 11 bases left between them. The CDR3 is 13 amino acids. Germline V gives CDR1 SNHLY, CDR2 FYNNEI. CDR3: CASSARGDYGYTF. The CDR3 DNA reads TGTGCCAGCAGTGCCCGGGGAGATTATGGCTACACCTTC.

The rearrangement joins TRBV29-1 to TRBJ2-7, with D perhaps matching TRBD1 (7 bases). Germline CDR1 reads SQVTM; CDR2 reads ANQGSEA. The length of the CDR3 is 13 residues. Between the trimmed V and J ends, which lost 6 bases and 1 base, there was a span of 13 bases. The CDR3 bases are TGCAGCGTCTTGACAGGGAGGTCCTACGAGCAGTACTTC. Amino acid sequence: CSVLTGRSYEQYF.

This sequence joins TRBV20-1 and TRBJ2-5; 14 positions agree with TRBD2. The end of the DNA aligns better with TRBJ2-7, so the J call may be wrong. Germline V lookup: CDR1 DFQATT, CDR2 SNEGSKA (reference sequence). The CDR3 spans 15 residues. Here the CDR3 DNA reads TGCAGTGCTAGACCGGGACTAGCGGGAGTATCCGAGCAGTACTTC. It codes for CSARPGLAGVSEQYF.

In its sample, this clonotype was seen a few times. The chain recombines TRBV5-1 with TRBJ2-7; D is unresolved. This CDR3 is built from 17 residues. V lost 2 bases, J lost 2 bases, and 20 bases lay in between. Germline CDR1 SGHRS, CDR2 YFSETQ. As DNA, the CDR3 is TGCGCCAGCAGCTTACTCCGGACGGCCGGAATTACCTACGAGCAGTACTTC. It translates to CASSLLRTAGITYEQYF. The whole variable domain, filled in from reference TRBV5-1 and TRBJ2-7, reads KAGVTQTPRYLIKTRGQQVTLSCSPISGHRSVSWYQQTPGQGLQFLFEYFSETQRNKGNFPGRFSGRQFSNSRSEMNVSTLELGDSALYLCASSLLRTAGITYEQYFGPGTRLTVT.

The chain recombines TRBV7-9 with TRBJ1-2, with D perhaps TRBD1 (5 bases). Trimming removed 7 bases at V and 0 bases at J, with 24 bases between. This CDR3 comprises 18 residues. The germline V gene has CDR1 SEHNR and CDR2 FQNEAQ (reference sequence). This CDR3 reads CASTLPGRQLIANYGYTF. The CDR3 DNA reads as TGTGCCAGCACCCTCCCGGGGCGGCAGCTCATAGCTAACTATGGCTACACCTTC.

The gene calls are TRBV20-1 and TRBJ1-1; 9 bases agree with TRBD1. Germline lookup yields CDR1 DFQATT and CDR2 SNEGSKA (reference sequence). V gave up 6 bases and J gave up 6 bases; unmatched junction bases: 20. This CDR3 is 17 amino acids long. This CDR3 reads CSANDPGQGRHGAEAFF. CDR3 sequence (DNA): TGCAGTGCCAATGATCCGGGACAGGGACGCCATGGGGCTGAAGCTTTCTTT.

There are many counts of this clonotype. The chain joins TRBV7-9 to TRBJ2-1; D is undetermined. The CDR3 has 12 amino acids. Germline CDR1 SEHNR, CDR2 FQNEAQ (reference sequence). Trimming stripped 1 base from V and 9 bases from J, with 7 bases between. This chain's CDR3 is CASSLGVGEQFF. CDR3 in DNA: TGTGCCAGCAGCTTAGGGGTAGGTGAGCAGTTCTTC.

The chain joins TRBV7-2 to TRBJ1-2, with 11 positions matching TRBD1. Unmatched junction bases numbered 6, after V lost 3 bases and J lost 3 bases. From germline, CDR1 is SGHTA and CDR2 FQGNSA. The CDR3 contains 16 residues. CDR3 region: CASSLAGQGAYYGYTF. In nucleotides, the CDR3 is TGTGCCAGCAGCTTGGCCGGACAGGGGGCGTACTATGGCTACACCTTC. Combining the CDR3 with reference TRBV7-2 and TRBJ1-2 gives the whole variable domain GAGVSQSPSNKVTEKGKDVELRCDPISGHTALYWYRQSLGQGLEFLIYFQGNSAPDKSGLPSDRFSAERTGGSVSTLTIQRTQQEDSAVYLCASSLAGQGAYYGYTFGSGTRLTVV.

This clonotype occurred a few times. The chain employs TRBV29-1 and TRBJ2-7, with D perhaps TRBD2 (6 bases). This CDR3 region has 12 residues. Between the trimmed V and J ends, which lost 6 bases and 0 bases, there was a span of 9 bases. CDR1 and CDR2 (germline): SQVTM, ANQGSEA. Here the CDR3 reads CSVGSHSYEQYF. The DNA for the CDR3 is TGCAGCGTCGGGAGCCACTCCTACGAGCAGTACTTC.

The genes are TRBV3-1 and TRBJ2-1; 12 bases line up with TRBD2. The CDR3 consists of 16 residues. After removal of 4 bases from V and 6 bases from J, the junction contained 7 bases not matched to a gene. The germline V gene encodes CDR1 LGHDT and CDR2 YNNKEL (reference sequence). The CDR3 protein is CASSPRLAGVSNEQFF. The CDR3 DNA sequence: TGTGCCAGCAGCCCAAGACTAGCGGGAGTTAGCAATGAGCAGTTCTTC.

V is TRBV29-1 and J is TRBJ2-3; TRBD2 aligns across 14 bases. In germline, CDR1 is SQVTM, CDR2 ANQGSEA. The CDR3 loop spans 14 amino acids. V gave up 6 bases and J gave up 7 bases; unmatched junction bases: 6. The CDR3 coding sequence is TGCAGCGTGGCCGGGACTAGCGGGAGAAATACGCAGTATTTT. This encodes CSVAGTSGRNTQYF.